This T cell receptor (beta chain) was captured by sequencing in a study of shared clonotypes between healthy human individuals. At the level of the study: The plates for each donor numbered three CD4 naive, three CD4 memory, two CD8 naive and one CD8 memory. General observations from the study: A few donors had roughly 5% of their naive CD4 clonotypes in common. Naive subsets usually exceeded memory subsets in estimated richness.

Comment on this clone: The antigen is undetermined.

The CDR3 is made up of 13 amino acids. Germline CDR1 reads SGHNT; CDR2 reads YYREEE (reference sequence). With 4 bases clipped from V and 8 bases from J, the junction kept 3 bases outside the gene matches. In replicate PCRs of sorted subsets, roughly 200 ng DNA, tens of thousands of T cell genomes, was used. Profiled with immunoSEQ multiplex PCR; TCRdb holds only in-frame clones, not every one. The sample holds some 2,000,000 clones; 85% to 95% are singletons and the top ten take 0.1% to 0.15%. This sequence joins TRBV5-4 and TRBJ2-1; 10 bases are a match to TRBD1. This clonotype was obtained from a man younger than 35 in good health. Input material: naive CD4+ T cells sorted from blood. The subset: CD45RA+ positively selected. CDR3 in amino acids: CASSSGQGDEQFF. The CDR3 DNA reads TGTGCCAGCAGCAGTGGACAGGGGGATGAGCAGTTCTTC.